These 27 T cell receptor beta chains were sequenced from one sample in a study of cytomegalovirus exposure and HLA in healthy donors. PCR amplification relied on 60 Vbeta primers (plus 13 Jbeta primers). Method: immunoSEQ multiplex PCR; TCRdb's copy keeps in-frame clones and lacks some. The sample records about 130,000 clones, around four fifths being singletons. Sequencing was performed on PBMCs. The receptors here all came from a middle-aged woman in good health and CMV-seropositive.

The chain carries TRBV6-1 and TRBJ1-2; 8 positions match TRBD1. V was pared by 0 bases and J by 7 bases, with 7 bases of the junction left unmatched. This CDR3 is built from 15 residues. The germline gives CDR1 MNHNS, CDR2 SASEGT. The chain's CDR3 is CASSEARTGFCGYTF. CDR3 bases: TGTGCCAGCAGTGAAGCGAGGACAGGGTTTTGTGGCTACACCTTC.

In DNA, the CDR3 is TGTGCCAGGGGGGGGACTCAGAATCAGCCCCAGCATTTT. It codes for CARGGTQNQPQHF. The rearrangement uses TRBV2 and TRBJ1-5, with D maybe TRBD1 (5 bases). Germline CDR1 SNHLY, CDR2 FYNNEI. The V and J ends lost 9 bases and 4 bases respectively, with 13 bases between them. There are 13 residues in the CDR3.

The chain is built from TRBV27 and TRBJ1-1; D gene unclear. The CDR3 consists of 14 residues. Germline V gene lookup returns CDR1 MNHEY and CDR2 SMNVEV (reference sequence). V was cut by 3 bases and J by 1 base, with 9 bases left in between. The CDR3 DNA reads TGTGCCAGCAGTTTCAACAGAAGGAACACTGAAGCTTTCTTT. Translated: CASSFNRRNTEAFF.

The rearrangement joins TRBV29-1 to TRBJ2-6; weak D call: TRBD2 (6 bases). The V gene's germline CDR1 is SQVTM and CDR2 ANQGSEA. Trimming left V 3 bases short and J 3 bases short, with 9 bases between. The CDR3 contains 14 residues. CDR3 amino acids: CSVEGGNGANVLTF. As DNA, the CDR3 is TGCAGCGTTGAGGGCGGGAATGGGGCCAACGTCCTGACTTTC.

The genes are TRBV28 and TRBJ1-2, with 9 bases lining up with TRBD1. The germline V gene has CDR1 MDHEN and CDR2 SYDVKM. CDR3 length: 18 amino acids. V was pared by 5 bases and J by 0 bases, with 13 bases of the junction left unmatched. CDR3 region: CASSPNRGPVYPNYGYTF. The CDR3 DNA reads TGTGCCAGCAGTCCAAACAGGGGGCCGGTTTATCCTAACTATGGCTACACCTTC.

The rearrangement uses TRBV13 and TRBJ2-5; 8 nucleotides line up with TRBD1. Unmatched junction bases numbered 11, after V lost 5 bases and J lost 3 bases. CDR1 and CDR2 from the germline V gene are PRHDT and FYEKMQ (reference sequence). The CDR3 has 16 amino acids. CDR3 amino acids: CASSLRGLRLEETQYF. The CDR3 DNA sequence: TGTGCCAGCAGCCTCAGGGGGCTTAGACTCGAAGAGACCCAGTACTTC.

This clone has just one count. The genes are TRBV5-5 and TRBJ1-4; 9 bases map to TRBD1. Trimming removed 0 bases from V and 6 bases from J; junction bases left unmatched: 3. CDR1 is SGHKS and CDR2 is YYEKEE in the germline V gene (reference sequence). The CDR3 runs 15 residues. In DNA form, the CDR3 reads TGTGCCAGCAGCTTGGAGGGACAGGGCTATGAAAAACTGTTTTTT. Protein: CASSLEGQGYEKLFF. The whole variable domain, filled in from reference TRBV5-5 and TRBJ1-4, reads DAGVTQSPTHLIKTRGQQVTLRCSPISGHKSVSWYQQVLGQGPQFIFQYYEKEERGRGNFPDRFSARQFPNYSSELNVNALLLGDSALYLCASSLEGQGYEKLFFGSGTQLSVL.

This clone was found a few times. This chain joins TRBV11-1 and TRBJ2-7; TRBD2 might be the D (5 bases). Trimming left V 4 bases short and J 0 bases short, with 10 bases between. CDR3 size: 14 residues. From germline, CDR1 is SGHAT and CDR2 FQDESV (reference sequence). This CDR3 reads CASSSRVSSYEQYF. CDR3 in DNA: TGTGCCAGCAGCTCGAGGGTATCCTCCTACGAGCAGTACTTC.

This chain joins TRBV7-8 and TRBJ2-3; D might be TRBD1 (6 bases). V was trimmed by 3 bases and J by 3 bases, leaving 10 bases between them. Germline lookup yields CDR1 SGHVS and CDR2 FQNEAQ. The CDR3 is made up of 14 amino acids. DNA of the CDR3: TGTGCCAGCAGCTTTTACACAGGGACAGATACGCAGTATTTT. Translation gives CASSFYTGTDTQYF. The variable domain in full, with the rest retrieved from reference TRBV7-8 and TRBJ2-3, is GAGVSQSPRYKVAKRGQDVALRCDPISGHVSLFWYQQALGQGPEFLTYFQNEAQLDKSGLPSDRFFAERPEGSVSTLKIQRTQQEDSAVYLCASSFYTGTDTQYFGPGTRLTVL.

This clone was observed a few times. J is TRBJ2-5 and V is TRBV6-1; possibly TRBD2 for D (6 bases). The CDR3 covers 15 residues. Germline-derived CDR1 and CDR2 are MNHNS and SASEGT. Trimming shortened V by 3 bases and J by 5 bases, and 16 bases separated the two germline ends. CDR3: CASSDQSAGMETQYF. The CDR3 region has the DNA TGTGCCAGCAGTGATCAGTCCGCGGGGATGGAGACCCAGTACTTC.

This chain links TRBV6-5 with TRBJ2-1; 12 nucleotides align to TRBD2. J lost 5 bases, V lost 6 bases, and 5 bases had no gene match. This CDR3 region has 15 residues. Germline loops: CDR1 MNHEY, CDR2 SVGAGI. The CDR3: CASSPSGRVHNEQFF. Here the CDR3 DNA reads TGTGCCAGCAGCCCTAGCGGGAGGGTGCACAATGAGCAGTTCTTC.

This clone was found a few times. V is TRBV30 and J is TRBJ1-4; D uncertain. The V gene's germline CDR1 is GTSNPN and CDR2 SVGIG (reference sequence). The CDR3 consists of 14 residues. The germline V and J ends were trimmed by 2 bases and 0 bases, with 7 bases remaining between them. Written as DNA, the CDR3 is TGTGCCTGGAGTAGAGGCCCAACTAATGAAAAACTGTTTTTT. Its translation is CAWSRGPTNEKLFF.

CDR3 amino acids: CASNGLANTGELFF. The CDR3 DNA reads TGTGCCAGCAATGGACTGGCGAACACCGGGGAGCTGTTTTTT. This chain links TRBV19 with TRBJ2-2; D may be TRBD2 (5 bases). CDR3 size: 14 residues. Germline V gene data show CDR1 as LNHDA and CDR2 as SQIVND (reference sequence). With 9 bases removed from V and 0 bases from J, the gap between germline ends came to 11 bases. The full variable domain, with the rest looked up from reference TRBV19 and TRBJ2-2, is DGGITQSPKYLFRKEGQNVTLSCEQNLNHDAMYWYRQDPGQGLRLIYYSQIVNDFQKGDIAEGYSVSREKKESFPLTVTSAQKNPTAFYLCASNGLANTGELFFGEGSRLTVL.

The chain links TRBV5-1 to TRBJ1-6; 8 nucleotides agree with TRBD1. Losses at the gene ends were 2 bases for V and 9 bases for J; bases not matched to a gene: 4. Germline CDR1 SGHRS, CDR2 YFSETQ. The CDR3 is 14 amino acids. The CDR3 reads CASSFDRGRSPLHF. The CDR3 bases are TGCGCCAGCAGCTTCGACAGGGGACGTTCACCCCTCCACTTT.

Only a few counts were recorded for this clone. The chain uses TRBV6-5 and TRBJ1-2; D is ambiguous. This CDR3 is 12 amino acids long. Germline V gives CDR1 MNHEY, CDR2 SVGAGI. V lost 3 bases and J lost 4, with 6 bases in between. Here the CDR3 reads CASSYSSYGYTF. For the CDR3, the DNA is TGTGCCAGCAGTTATTCTTCCTATGGCTACACCTTC.

This rearrangement joins TRBV2 to TRBJ1-2; D gene ambiguous. V lost 0 bases and J lost 8, with 16 bases in between. The CDR3 loop spans 15 amino acids. Per the germline V gene, CDR1 is SNHLY and CDR2 is FYNNEI. The CDR3 DNA reads as TGTGCCAGCAGTGAAGCGCTTGAGGGATCCGGAGGCTACACCTTC. It translates to CASSEALEGSGGYTF. Combining the CDR3 with reference TRBV2 and TRBJ1-2 gives the whole variable domain EPEVTQTPSHQVTQMGQEVILRCVPISNHLYFYWYRQILGQKVEFLVSFYNNEISEKSEIFDDQFSVERPDGSNFTLKIRSTKLEDSAMYFCASSEALEGSGGYTFGSGTRLTVV.

The rearrangement uses TRBV6-1 and TRBJ2-3, with 7 nucleotides matching TRBD1. The germline V gene encodes CDR1 MNHNS and CDR2 SASEGT. V lost 10 bases, J lost 4 bases, and 11 bases stayed unmatched. The CDR3 is 14 amino acids. CDR3: CATGEGQSSDTQYF. The CDR3 bases are TGTGCCACTGGCGAGGGACAGTCTTCAGATACGCAGTATTTT.

The chain employs TRBV29-1 and TRBJ2-2; 12 bases align to TRBD2. V was clipped by 0 bases and J by 8 bases; unmatched bases: 7. The germline gives CDR1 SQVTM, CDR2 ANQGSEA. There are 16 residues in the CDR3. The chain's CDR3 is CSVEDSTSGGIGELFF. The CDR3 coding sequence is TGCAGCGTTGAAGATTCGACTAGCGGGGGCATAGGGGAGCTGTTTTTT.

CDR3 residues: CASSLKTVGNPTGELFF. The CDR3 nucleotides are TGTGCCAGCAGCTTAAAGACAGTGGGGAACCCGACCGGGGAGCTGTTTTTT. This sequence joins TRBV7-9 and TRBJ2-2; perhaps TRBD1 as D (5 bases). The CDR3 spans 17 residues. With 2 bases removed from V and 5 bases from J, the gap between germline ends came to 18 bases. Per the germline V gene, CDR1 is SEHNR and CDR2 is FQNEAQ (reference sequence).

This clone was picked up a small number of times. The gene calls are TRBV12-5 and TRBJ2-2, with D uncertain. Germline CDR1 and CDR2: LGHNT and FRNRAP. The ends were cut back, 0 bases at V and 1 base at J, with 12 bases in the middle. The CDR3 is 17 residues long. Here the CDR3 reads CASGLVVYRENTGELFF. DNA of the CDR3: TGTGCTAGTGGTTTGGTAGTCTACAGAGAGAACACCGGGGAGCTGTTTTTT.

CDR3 coding DNA: TGTGCCAGCACCTACAGGCAGTCGGAGACCCAGTACTTC. This sequence encodes CASTYRQSETQYF. The V and J genes are TRBV7-2 and TRBJ2-5, with D maybe TRBD1 (5 bases). The CDR3 loop spans 13 amino acids. CDR1 is SGHTA, CDR2 FQGNSA, per germline. V shed 7 bases and J shed 5 bases, with 14 bases lying between them.

This chain connects TRBV19 to TRBJ1-4; D not certain. The CDR3 spans 16 residues. Germline V lookup: CDR1 LNHDA, CDR2 SQIVND (reference sequence). Deletions cut 4 bases from V and 0 bases from J, with 12 bases between. For the CDR3, the DNA is TGTGCCAGTAGTACAGAAATAGTTGCAACTAATGAAAAACTGTTTTTT. The encoded protein is CASSTEIVATNEKLFF.

The gene calls are TRBV13 and TRBJ1-1, with TRBD1 as a possible D gene (6 bases). Germline lookup yields CDR1 PRHDT and CDR2 FYEKMQ (reference sequence). The CDR3 has 14 amino acids. Trimming removed 5 bases at V and 6 bases at J, with 16 bases between. This CDR3 is CASSRPGGTAEAFF. In nucleotides, the CDR3 is TGTGCCAGCAGCCGACCGGGGGGCACCGCTGAAGCTTTCTTT.

The genes are TRBV27 and TRBJ1-1; 8 bases align to TRBD1. CDR3 length: 16 amino acids. Germline V gives CDR1 MNHEY, CDR2 SMNVEV (reference sequence). The J segment lost 3 bases and the V segment lost 3 bases, leaving 9 bases of the junction unmatched. CDR3 residues: CASSFSVPGGHTEAFF. The CDR3 nucleotides are TGTGCCAGCAGTTTTTCAGTCCCAGGGGGCCACACTGAAGCTTTCTTT.

This rearrangement joins TRBV6-1 to TRBJ1-4; 10 bases align to TRBD1. V lost 0 bases and J lost 6; bases outside the gene matches: 4. CDR1 and CDR2 (germline): MNHNS, SASEGT. The CDR3 consists of 16 residues. In nucleotides, the CDR3 is TGTGCCAGCAGTGAAGCGATCGGGACAGGGGATGAAAAACTGTTTTTT. Translation gives CASSEAIGTGDEKLFF.

This clone was counted only a few times. The rearrangement uses TRBV2 and TRBJ1-1; TRBD1 matches at 8 bases. The CDR3 totals 14 residues. Per the germline V gene, CDR1 is SNHLY and CDR2 is FYNNEI. V lost 10 bases and J lost 5; bases outside the gene matches: 12. The CDR3 loop is CATYLDRGVTEAFF. CDR3 coding DNA: TGTGCCACCTACCTAGACAGGGGCGTAACTGAAGCTTTCTTT.

V and J are TRBV29-1 and TRBJ2-7, with 10 bases that match TRBD1. V shed 7 bases and J 6 bases; nucleotides not matched to a gene: 9. CDR3 size: 13 residues. CDR1 SQVTM and CDR2 ANQGSEA come from the germline V gene. The CDR3 region has the DNA TGCAGCGCAATACCGGGACAGGGGATCGAGCAGTACTTC. Protein product: CSAIPGQGIEQYF.